The 11 T cell receptor beta chains below were found in one sample sequenced in a study of tumor and adjacent non-tumor tissue in lung cancer. No cell sorting was done before RNA was extracted from the tissue. A modified ARM-PCR protocol with three rounds of nested PCR amplified TCRbeta. From the multiplex PCR reads, TCRdb called clonotypes with MiXCR, one entry per CDR3 protein. Among some 74,000 distinct CDR3 sequences listed, around 77% were seen once. Sequencing input: lung tumor tissue. The source is a woman aged 40-49 years with non-small cell lung cancer.

The J gene is TRBJ1-1, the V gene TRBV11-2; the D is unclear. The CDR3 loop spans 15 amino acids. CDR1 and CDR2 (germline): SGHAT, FQNNGV. CDR3: CPGSFSETYRNEAFF. CDR3 nucleotides: TGTCCCGGCAGTTTTTCGGAGACCTACCGAAATGAAGCTTTCTTT. The whole variable domain, remainder taken from reference TRBV11-2 and TRBJ1-1, is EAGVAQSPRYKIIEKRQSVAFWCNPISGHATLYWYQQILGQGPKLLIQFQNNGVVDDSQLPKDRFSAERLKGVDSTLKIQPAKLEDSAVYLCPGSFSETYRNEAFFGQGTRLTVV.

The chain recombines TRBV14 with TRBJ2-2; D is unresolved. Germline values: CDR1 SGHDN, CDR2 FVKESK. The CDR3 contains 14 residues. CDR3 loop: CVRSQALDTGELFF. Written as DNA, the CDR3 is TGTGTCAGGAGTCAAGCTTTGGACACCGGGGAGCTGTTTTTT.

This clonotype came up a few times. One end of the junction fails to match germline, which may point to a read error. The genes are TRBV28 and TRBJ2-6; D call uncertain. The CDR3 is 11 amino acids. The germline CDR1 and CDR2 sequences are MDHEN and SYDVKM. The CDR3 is CVSRLHNVLTF. The DNA of the CDR3 is TGTGTCAGCAGGTTGCATAACGTCCTGACTTTC.

In regard to this clonotype: An end of the junction does not agree with germline; a read error may underlie this. The J gene is TRBJ2-3, the V gene TRBV11-2; the D gene is possibly TRBD2 (6 bases). CDR1 and CDR2 (germline): SGHAT, FQNNGV. This CDR3 has 15 amino acids. The CDR3 region has the DNA TGTGCCAGCAGCTTAGAAGGGTCAGCGCGGGATACACAGTATTTT. Amino acid sequence: CASSLEGSARDTQYF.

This chain connects TRBV5-1 to TRBJ2-7, with D maybe TRBD2 (6 bases). This CDR3 has 14 amino acids. CDR1 and CDR2 (germline): SGHRS, YFSETQ. V gave up 1 base and J gave up 2 bases, with 10 bases separating them. This CDR3 reads CASSLLGGTYEQYF. As DNA, the CDR3 is TGCGCCAGCAGCTTGTTAGGCGGGACCTACGAGCAGTACTTC.

This clonotype was counted between two and nine times. The chain combines TRBV30 with TRBJ2-7; D might be TRBD1 or TRBD2, each matching 5 bases. V was shortened by 0 bases and J by 1 base, with 25 bases between the two germline ends. From germline, CDR1 is GTSNPN and CDR2 SVGIG (reference sequence). This CDR3 region has 19 residues. CDR3 residues: CAWSVQGGSRGSWSYEQYF. The CDR3 region has the DNA TGTGCCTGGAGTGTACAAGGTGGAAGTCGGGGCTCGTGGTCCTACGAGCAGTACTTC.

The CDR3, as DNA: TGCGCCAGCAGCTTGGCCAGAACAGATACACGGTATTTT. Encoded protein: CASSLARTDTRYF. The chain uses TRBV5-1 and TRBJ2-3; the D is unclear. The CDR3 contains 13 residues. Germline V lookup: CDR1 SGHRS, CDR2 YFSETQ. The ends were cut back, 0 bases at V and 14 bases at J, with 16 bases in the middle.

V and J are TRBV7-8 and TRBJ1-1; tentatively, D is TRBD1 (5 bases). The CDR3 spans 13 residues. Trimming removed 5 bases at V and 4 bases at J, with 11 bases between. Germline V gives CDR1 SGHVS, CDR2 FQNEAQ. The CDR3 region is CASSEETVTEAFF. DNA of the CDR3: TGTGCCAGCAGCGAGGAGACAGTCACTGAAGCTTTCTTT.

V usage is TRBV6-6 and J usage is TRBJ1-1; the D gene is possibly TRBD1 (5 bases). The length of the CDR3 is 13 residues. Germline-derived CDR1 and CDR2 are MNHNY and SVGAGI (reference sequence). Trimming removed 7 bases at V and 5 bases at J, with 14 bases between. The CDR3 DNA follows: TGTGCCAGCATCCCCCAGGGACGGACTGAAGCTTTCTTT. Its protein product is CASIPQGRTEAFF.

Notes on this clonotype: A junction boundary mismatches the germline segment, possibly from a read error. The rearrangement links TRBV6-6 to TRBJ2-7; maybe TRBD1 (5 bases). The germline V gene has CDR1 MNHNY and CDR2 SVGAGI (reference sequence). The CDR3 extends over 12 amino acids. The chain's CDR3 is CAGSPGNYEQYF. The CDR3 nucleotides are TGTGCCGGCAGTCCAGGGAACTACGAGCAGTATTTC.

The chain joins TRBV30 to TRBJ1-5; D unresolved. CDR3 length: 14 residues. V lost 4 bases, J lost 0 bases, and 10 bases lay in between. Germline-derived CDR1 and CDR2 are GTSNPN and SVGIG (reference sequence). The DNA for the CDR3 is TGTGCCTGGATGTGGGAAGCTAGCAATCAGCCCCAGCATTTT. As protein: CAWMWEASNQPQHF. Based on the CDR3 plus reference TRBV30 and TRBJ1-5, the full variable domain is SQTIHQWPATLVQPVGSPLSLECTVEGTSNPNLYWYRQAAGRGLQLLFYSVGIGQISSEVPQNLSASRPQDRQFILSSKKLLLSDSGFYLCAWMWEASNQPQHFGDGTRLSIL.